The clone carrying this TCR beta chain appeared a few times. Its antigen is currently unknown. This CDR3 has 13 residues. CDR1 MNHEY and CDR2 SVGEGT come from the germline V gene. V lost 4 bases and J 9 bases, leaving 13 bases between the germline ends. The time point is: sample taken at primary tumor resection. Samples were donated by 72 untreated early-stage non-small cell lung cancer patients. The data originate from a study of spatial heterogeneity in lung cancer. Carried by each TCR cDNA molecule was a unique molecular identifier. TCRdb ran MiXCR on the 5' RACE reads and lists one entry per CDR3 protein. The table has 1,500 to 2,000 distinct CDR3 sequences, approximately 5.6% seen once. Study-wide findings and caveats: Expanded alpha and beta TCR counts within tumors tracked tumor mutation counts.

The sequence came from a male donor with early-stage non-small cell lung cancer. This chain uses TRBV6-2 or TRBV6-3 with TRBJ2-1; D may be TRBD2 (7 bases). This sample comprised lung tumor tissue, obtained at surgery. The CDR3 bases are TGTGCCAGCAGTTTTTCTAGGGGGGGTGAGCAGTTCTTC. Its translation is CASSFSRGGEQFF.